This is a list of T cell receptor beta chains from one sample in a study of OX40 agonist ivuxolimab in advanced cancers. Clones were sequenced by immunoSEQ multiplex PCR, and TCRdb holds only the in-frame ones, with some missing. The sample lists some 130,000 clones; over 75% were seen once. The sequences come from CD4+ or CD8+ T cells sorted from blood, collected in a trial of the OX40 agonist ivuxolimab. These receptors all come from an adult with an advanced solid tumor such as melanoma, head and neck, liver or kidney cancer. CDR3s include the opening cysteine and the closing phenylalanine or tryptophan. A D gene is named only where the DNA matches it firmly. Rows give clone size only sometimes, using once, few, many, or a class for an expanded clone.

d_call j_call v_call clone_size cdr3_aa cdr3_nt
TRBD1 TRBJ2-7 TRBV2 once CASRPGQQTYEQYF TGTGCCAGCAGACCGGGACAGCAAACCTACGAGCAGTACTTC
TRBD1 TRBJ2-3 TRBV9 . CASSVASTGGNTDTQYF TGTGCCAGCAGCGTAGCCTCGACAGGGGGTAACACAGATACGCAGTATTTT
. TRBJ2-7 TRBV21-1 . CASFPSQGAECEYEQYF TGTGCCAGCTTCCCCTCCCAGGGCGCAGAGTGCGAGTACGAGCAGTACTTC
. TRBJ2-7 TRBV5-5 . CASGLNRAYEQYF TGTGCCAGCGGGTTAAACAGGGCCTACGAGCAGTACTTC
. TRBJ1-5 TRBV10-2 few CASAQGGGNQPQHF TGCGCCTCCGCCCAGGGAGGGGGCAATCAGCCCCAGCATTTT
. TRBJ2-7 TRBV23-1 . CASLTGYEQYF TGCGCCAGCCTGACAGGCTACGAGCAGTACTTC
TRBD1 TRBJ1-4 TRBV28 . CASSTRDRVRALSNEKLFF TGTGCCAGCAGCACCAGGGACAGGGTGAGGGCCTTAAGTAATGAAAAACTGTTTTTT
TRBD2 TRBJ2-1 TRBV27 . CASGSGLATYNEQFF TGTGCCAGCGGCTCGGGACTAGCGACCTACAATGAGCAGTTCTTC
TRBD1 TRBJ2-6 TRBV30 . CAWRGTGGLPGANVLTF TGTGCCTGGAGGGGGACAGGGGGCCTTCCTGGGGCCAACGTCCTGACTTTC
. TRBJ1-2 TRBV28 . CASLRATAGSYGYTF TGTGCCAGCCTCCGCGCCACTGCGGGGAGTTATGGCTACACCTTC
TRBD1 TRBJ1-2 TRBV5-4 . CASSRAGDRGGYTF TGTGCCAGCAGCAGGGCCGGGGACAGGGGTGGCTACACCTTC
. TRBJ2-3 TRBV25-1 once CASSDGGRTDTQYF TGTGCCAGCAGTGATGGGGGGCGAACAGATACGCAGTATTTT
TRBD1 TRBJ2-5 TRBV7-2 . CASSLPTGGVETQYF TGTGCCAGCAGCTTACCGACAGGGGGCGTTGAGACCCAGTACTTC
. TRBJ1-5 TRBV28 . CASSFGSGQSNQPQHF TGTGCCAGCAGTTTTGGGTCGGGACAAAGCAATCAGCCCCAGCATTTT
TRBD1 TRBJ2-5 TRBV9 . CASGSGTGGETQYF TGTGCCAGCGGCTCCGGGACAGGAGGGGAGACCCAGTACTTC
. TRBJ1-5 TRBV28 once CASIGGAGSNQPQHF TGTGCCAGCATAGGAGGGGCTGGCAGCAATCAGCCCCAGCATTTT
. TRBJ2-5 TRBV7-7 . CASTEGGKTQYF TGTGCCAGCACCGAAGGTGGGAAGACCCAGTACTTC